What follows are 26 T cell receptor beta chains derived from one specimen sequenced in a study of T cells in Graves' hyperthyroidism and ophthalmopathy. RNA transcripts yielded amplified TCR beta CDR3 regions. Primed by the HTBI set, a first-round RT-PCR was run on the TCR CDR3. A single record per CDR3 protein comes from TCRdb applying MiXCR to the multiplex PCR reads. This table has 310,000 or so distinct CDR3 sequences, more than 15% appearing once. Sample: blood. The receptors come from an older woman with Graves' ophthalmopathy.

This clonotype was observed many times. V usage is TRBV6-1 and J usage is TRBJ2-3; 8 nucleotides line up with TRBD2. Trimming cost V 4 bases and J 0 bases; bases outside gene matches: 3. This CDR3 contains 15 residues. Germline V gene data show CDR1 as MNHNS and CDR2 as SASEGT. The CDR3 region is CASSGSSGSTDTQYF. CDR3 bases: TGTGCCAGCAGTGGATCTAGCGGGAGCACAGATACGCAGTATTTT.

This clonotype was found many times. The chain employs TRBV7-2 and TRBJ1-1, with D possibly matching TRBD1 (6 bases). Germline loops: CDR1 SGHTA, CDR2 FQGNSA. The V gene lost 3 bases and the J gene lost 3 bases, with 23 bases spanning the gap. There are 18 residues in the CDR3. This CDR3 is CASSLRYPGARRDTEAFF. In nucleotides, the CDR3 is TGTGCCAGCAGCTTGAGATATCCAGGGGCCAGGAGGGACACTGAAGCTTTCTTT. The full variable domain, rest sourced from reference TRBV7-2 and TRBJ1-1, is GAGVSQSPSNKVTEKGKDVELRCDPISGHTALYWYRQSLGQGLEFLIYFQGNSAPDKSGLPSDRFSAERTGGSVSTLTIQRTQQEDSAVYLCASSLRYPGARRDTEAFFGQGTRLTVV.

A word on this clonotype: This may arise from a read error, as a much more abundant clone is one base away. V usage is TRBV27 and J usage is TRBJ1-5; no reliable D call. Per the germline V gene, CDR1 is MNHEY and CDR2 is SMNVEV (reference sequence). There are 15 residues in the CDR3. This chain's CDR3 is CASRLVRGSNQPRHF. The CDR3 DNA follows: TGTGCCAGCCGCCTTGTACGAGGGAGCAATCAGCCCCGGCATTTT.

The chain links TRBV7-3 to TRBJ2-7, with D maybe TRBD2 (5 bases). Germline CDR1 and CDR2: SGHTA and FQGTGA. Trimming cost V 10 bases and J 0 bases, with 19 bases left between them. The CDR3 spans 15 residues. CDR3 sequence (DNA): TGTGCCAACTCCTTGGACTCATTGAGCTCCTACGAGCAGTACTTC. Its translation: CANSLDSLSSYEQYF.

This clonotype showed up just a few times. The chain combines TRBV2 with TRBJ1-3, with D uncertain. CDR3 size: 15 residues. V was clipped by 4 bases and J by 3 bases, with 13 bases between them. From germline, CDR1 is SNHLY and CDR2 FYNNEI. The CDR3 region is CASSVDGLNGNTIYF. The CDR3 DNA is TGTGCCAGCAGTGTGGACGGGTTAAATGGAAACACCATATATTTT.

This clonotype was detected ten times or more. The J gene is TRBJ2-1, the V gene TRBV29-1, with D perhaps TRBD2 (5 bases). V gave up 0 bases and J gave up 2 bases, with 8 bases separating them. The CDR3 loop spans 14 amino acids. CDR1 is SQVTM and CDR2 is ANQGSEA in the germline V gene. The CDR3 region is CSVEERVPYNEQFF. Written as DNA, the CDR3 is TGCAGCGTTGAAGAGAGGGTCCCCTACAATGAGCAGTTCTTC.

The count of this clonotype is one. V and J are TRBV5-1 and TRBJ2-3, with D tentatively TRBD2 (6 bases). The length of the CDR3 is 18 residues. CDR1 SGHRS and CDR2 YFSETQ come from the germline V gene. Trimming stripped 0 bases from V and 2 bases from J, with 19 bases between. CDR3 nucleotide sequence: TGCGCCAGCAGCTTGGGACGTACAGGAGGGCCAGTCACAGATACGCAGTATTTT. Its translation: CASSLGRTGGPVTDTQYF.

A word on this clonotype: A much larger clone differs by one base, so this may be a read error. The gene calls are TRBV28 and TRBJ1-1; D perhaps matches TRBD1 (5 bases). The CDR3 length is 15 residues. Germline V gives CDR1 MDHEN, CDR2 SYDVKM. The CDR3 protein is CASSPGESPNTEALF. The CDR3 nucleotides are TGTGCCAGCAGTCCGGGGGAGAGTCCCAACACTGAAGCTCTCTTT.

This clonotype was counted many times. V usage is TRBV6-2 or TRBV6-3 and J usage is TRBJ1-5; TRBD1 matches at 7 bases. The CDR3 sequence is 15 residues long. Looked up from germline, CDR1 is MNHEY and CDR2 is SVGEGT. The J segment lost 1 base and the V segment lost 6 bases, leaving 6 bases of the junction unmatched. For the CDR3, the DNA is TGTGCCAGCAGGCTTGACAGGGAGAGCAATCAGCCCCAGCATTTT. Translating gives CASRLDRESNQPQHF.

This chain uses TRBV27 with TRBJ2-7; D uncertain. The CDR3 covers 11 residues. V lost 8 bases to trimming and J lost 6 bases, with 11 bases between them. Germline CDR1 and CDR2: MNHEY and SMNVEV (reference sequence). In DNA form, the CDR3 reads TGTGCCAGCGCCACGGTCTCCGAGCAGTACTTC. Translation gives CASATVSEQYF.

This clonotype was counted many times. The chain recombines TRBV7-2 with TRBJ1-6; D is undetermined. The V end lost 1 base, the J end lost 8 bases, and 9 bases lay between the germline ends. The V gene's germline CDR1 is SGHTA and CDR2 FQGNSA. The CDR3 covers 14 residues. The CDR3 sequence is CASSLGPLDSPLHF. DNA of the CDR3: TGTGCCAGCAGCTTAGGACCGCTGGATTCACCCCTCCACTTT.

This clonotype was seen ten or more times. This chain connects TRBV7-9 to TRBJ2-7, with 8 bases identical to TRBD2. Germline values: CDR1 SEHNR, CDR2 FQNEAQ (reference sequence). The CDR3 runs 15 residues. V was pared by 5 bases and J by 1 base, with 7 bases of the junction left unmatched. CDR3 residues: CASSPAGTRSYEQYF. In DNA, the CDR3 is TGTGCCAGCAGCCCCGCTGGGACTAGATCCTACGAGCAGTACTTC.

This clonotype appeared many times. The rearrangement links TRBV2 to TRBJ1-5, with D hard to call. CDR1 is SNHLY, CDR2 FYNNEI, per germline. The V end was cut by 4 bases, the J end by 5 bases, with 6 bases between. This CDR3 comprises 12 residues. The CDR3 spells CASSGEDQPQHF. The CDR3 nucleotides read TGTGCCAGCAGTGGGGAGGATCAGCCCCAGCATTTT.

There are many counts of this clonotype. The V call is TRBV6-6, the J call TRBJ2-3; TRBD1 is a possible D gene (6 bases). There are 14 residues in the CDR3. Germline CDR1 MNHNY, CDR2 SVGAGI (reference sequence). V lost 0 bases to trimming and J lost 4 bases, with 8 bases between them. The CDR3 spells CASSYSPGADTQYF. The CDR3 DNA reads as TGTGCCAGCAGTTACTCGCCAGGGGCAGATACGCAGTATTTT.

The V call is TRBV29-1, the J call TRBJ2-1; 8 bases are shared with TRBD2. The germline V gene has CDR1 SQVTM and CDR2 ANQGSEA. The CDR3 length is 14 residues. After removal of 4 bases from V and 1 base from J, the junction contained 3 bases not matched to a gene. CDR3 amino acids: CSVGAGESYNEQFF. In DNA form, the CDR3 reads TGCAGCGTTGGAGCGGGAGAGTCCTACAATGAGCAGTTCTTC.

Remarks on this clonotype: A much larger clone lies a single base off, so this may be a read error. V and J are TRBV7-3 and TRBJ2-1; D is possibly TRBD2 (5 bases). CDR3 length equals 14 residues. CDR1 and CDR2 (germline): SGHTA, FQGTGA. The V and J ends lost 5 bases and 11 bases respectively, with 19 bases between them. The CDR3 sequence: CASSPPDGRSKQFF. The CDR3 DNA is TGTGCCAGCAGCCCCCCCGATGGGAGATCGAAGCAGTTCTTC.

This clonotype was seen only a few times. The rearrangement joins TRBV6-5 to TRBJ2-7; D possibly matches TRBD1 or TRBD2 (5 bases each). The V end was cut by 2 bases, the J end by 0 bases, with 11 bases between. Germline-derived CDR1 and CDR2 are MNHEY and SVGAGI. This CDR3 contains 15 residues. The chain's CDR3 is CASSYGDGRSYEQYF. The CDR3 nucleotides are TGTGCCAGCAGTTACGGGGACGGTCGCTCCTACGAGCAGTACTTC.

The V call is TRBV7-9, the J call TRBJ1-2; D remains unclear. The CDR3 covers 12 residues. From germline, CDR1 is SEHNR and CDR2 FQNEAQ (reference sequence). The V end was cut by 4 bases, the J end by 5 bases, with 8 bases between. As DNA, the CDR3 is TGTGCCAGCAGCTGGGGAGGGTATGGCTACACCTTC. It yields the protein CASSWGGYGYTF.

The rearrangement links TRBV4-1 to TRBJ2-7; no clear D. Trimming removed 0 bases at V and 4 bases at J, with 7 bases between. CDR3 length: 13 residues. Germline CDR1 MGHRA, CDR2 YSYEKL. The CDR3: CASSQEDQYEQYF. CDR3 in DNA: TGCGCCAGCAGCCAAGAGGATCAGTACGAGCAGTACTTC.

The chain carries TRBV3-1 and TRBJ2-5; D gene unclear. Germline CDR1 and CDR2: LGHDT and YNNKEL (reference sequence). V lost 3 bases and J lost 2, with 10 bases in between. The CDR3 is made up of 14 amino acids. The CDR3 loop reads CASSQGIGQETQYF. As DNA, the CDR3 is TGTGCCAGCAGCCAGGGGATTGGTCAAGAGACCCAGTACTTC.

This clonotype occurred many times. The gene calls are TRBV28 and TRBJ1-1; the match to TRBD1 covers 10 bases. The V gene end was trimmed by 7 bases and the J gene end by 4 bases; junction bases not matched to a gene: 6. The germline V gene has CDR1 MDHEN and CDR2 SYDVKM. The CDR3 covers 14 residues. CDR3 sequence (DNA): TGTGCCAGCACCTCGACAGGGGGCGTCACTGAAGCTTTCTTT. Protein: CASTSTGGVTEAFF.

This clonotype came up many times. CDR3 DNA: TGCAGTGCTAGAGAGGGTTGGGGCGGGAGGGGGTCCTACAATGAGCAGTTCTTC. Encoded protein: CSAREGWGGRGSYNEQFF. The J gene is TRBJ2-1, the V gene TRBV20-1; 9 bases map to TRBD2. CDR3 length: 18 amino acids. In germline, CDR1 is DFQATT, CDR2 SNEGSKA (reference sequence). The trim removed 0 bases at V and 1 base at J, leaving 10 bases unmatched.

The CDR3 region has the DNA TGCGCCAGCAGCCTAAAACAGGGAGATCAGCCCCAGCATTTT. Translating gives CASSLKQGDQPQHF. V and J are TRBV4-3 and TRBJ1-5, with a weak D call TRBD1 (6 bases). This CDR3 is 14 amino acids long. The ends were cut back, 4 bases at V and 5 bases at J, with 12 bases in the middle. The V gene's germline CDR1 is LGHNA and CDR2 YSLEER.

The rearrangement uses TRBV4-3 and TRBJ2-4; 11 bases are shared with TRBD2. The CDR3 contains 15 residues. CDR1 LGHNA and CDR2 YSLEER come from the germline V gene. Losses at the gene ends were 0 bases for V and 9 bases for J; bases not matched to a gene: 4. CDR3 in amino acids: CASSQELAGDVIQYF. The CDR3 coding sequence is TGCGCCAGCAGCCAAGAACTAGCGGGAGACGTCATTCAGTACTTC.

Many counts were recorded for this clonotype. This rearrangement joins TRBV2 to TRBJ2-3, with no clear D. This CDR3 comprises 13 residues. Per germline, CDR1 SNHLY and CDR2 FYNNEI. The ends were cut back, 8 bases at V and 3 bases at J, with 12 bases in the middle. The CDR3 sequence: CASGSSTTDTQYF. Here the CDR3 DNA reads TGTGCCAGCGGATCCAGTACGACAGATACGCAGTATTTT.

This clonotype has just a few counts. J is TRBJ2-7 and V is TRBV28; TRBD1 matches 8 bases. V was pared by 6 bases and J by 4 bases, with 8 bases of the junction left unmatched. Germline V gives CDR1 MDHEN, CDR2 SYDVKM. The CDR3 totals 14 residues. The CDR3 sequence: CASRLPGGPYEQYF. The CDR3, as DNA: TGTGCCAGCAGGCTACCAGGGGGCCCTTACGAGCAGTACTTC.